This T cell receptor beta chain appears in the sequencing data of a study of pediatric ulcerative colitis. The rectum was sampled with one to two pinch biopsies at colonoscopy. CDR1 and CDR2 from the germline V gene are LGHNT and FRNRAP. V was clipped by 3 bases and J by 4 bases, with 16 bases between them. The CDR3 runs to 16 residues. This clone was observed a handful of times. Its antigen is undetermined. Clones were read by immunoSEQ multiplex PCR, and TCRdb kept only the in-frame ones, dropping some. Of some 15,000 clones listed, 77% were seen once; the top ten hold approximately 4.2%. Overall study results and limits: Rectal pinch biopsies may include blood-derived T cells. Rectal repertoires separated controls, mild-moderate and acute severe colitis.

The source is a boy younger than 18 who was a control in a study of pediatric ulcerative colitis. The sequenced sample consisted of gut tissue. The chain combines TRBV12-5 with TRBJ1-5; D is perhaps TRBD1 (6 bases). CDR3 sequence reads: CASGFYPDRTNQPQHF. The CDR3 DNA reads TGTGCTAGTGGTTTTTACCCGGACAGAACGAATCAGCCCCAGCATTTT.